This is a list of T cell receptor beta chains from one sample in a study of blood T cells in healthy people across ages. TCRdb passed the 5' RACE reads through MiXCR, listing each CDR3 protein once. The table shows 1.2 million to 1.5 million distinct CDR3 sequences, with around 42% occurring only once. Sequenced input: blood. All receptors come from a woman aged 18-29 years in good health. The CDR3 runs from the conserved cysteine through the conserved F or W. The D gene is left open where the match is weak. The listing skips clone size in some rows; elsewhere it reads once, few, many or a size class.

D	size	J	length	V	CDR3	DNA
.	.	TRBJ2-3	16	TRBV12-3/TRBV12-4	CASSFSAGANGDTQYF	TGTGCCAGCAGTTTTTCCGCGGGGGCCAATGGAGATACGCAGTATTTT
.	.	TRBJ2-7	14	TRBV6-6	CTSSFGGPYNEQYF	TGTACCAGCAGTTTCGGGGGACCGTACAATGAGCAGTACTTC
.	once	TRBJ2-7	15	TRBV12-3/TRBV12-4	CASSGRRDGSYEQYF	TGTGCCAGCAGTGGGCGCCGGGACGGAAGCTACGAGCAGTACTTC
.	.	TRBJ2-5	12	TRBV20-1	CSAGIELETQYF	TGCAGTGCTGGGATCGAGCTAGAGACCCAGTACTTC
TRBD1	.	TRBJ2-1	18	TRBV29-1	CSAEGPGSTQGPHNEQFF	TGCAGCGCCGAGGGGCCGGGATCGACACAGGGGCCTCACAATGAGCAGTTCTTC
TRBD1	.	TRBJ2-5	15	TRBV12-3/TRBV12-4	CASSFYRTGEETQYF	TGTGCCAGCAGTTTCTATAGGACAGGGGAAGAGACCCAGTACTTC
TRBD1	.	TRBJ1-4	15	TRBV20-1	CSARPDGTGLEKLFF	TGCAGTGCTAGGCCCGACGGGACAGGGCTCGAAAAACTGTTTTTT
.	.	TRBJ1-4	13	TRBV7-2	CASSLWPHEKLFF	TGTGCCAGCAGCTTATGGCCCCACGAAAAACTGTTTTTT
.	.	TRBJ1-4	14	TRBV20-1	CSARSTATNEKLFF	TGCAGTGCTAGGTCGACAGCGACTAATGAAAAACTGTTTTTT
TRBD2	.	TRBJ2-3	13	TRBV11-2	CASSIPSGTTQYF	TGTGCCAGCAGCATACCTAGCGGGACTACGCAGTATTTT
.	.	TRBJ1-1	15	TRBV7-9	CTSSLFTRPNTEAFF	TGTACCAGCAGCTTATTCACTAGACCGAACACTGAAGCTTTCTTT
.	few	TRBJ1-2	16	TRBV4-2	CASSQVGQGENYGYTF	TGTGCCAGCAGCCAAGTGGGTCAGGGAGAAAACTATGGCTACACCTTC
TRBD2	.	TRBJ2-5	15	TRBV28	CASSLALAYYNEQYF	TGTGCCAGCAGTTTAGCACTAGCGTATTACAATGAGCAGTACTTC
TRBD2	.	TRBJ2-7	16	TRBV7-9	CASSSLAGERVDEQYF	TGTGCCAGCAGCTCTTTAGCGGGGGAAAGGGTCGATGAGCAGTACTTC
.	.	TRBJ2-7	11	TRBV25-1	CASSVVYEQYF	TGTGCCAGCAGTGTAGTATACGAGCAGTACTTC
TRBD2	.	TRBJ2-3	14	TRBV20-1	CSPTAGGGGDTQYF	TGCAGTCCAACGGCGGGAGGGGGTGGGGATACGCAGTATTTT
.	few	TRBJ2-3	14	TRBV5-1	CASDIGGLSDTQYF	TGCGCCAGCGATATTGGGGGTTTGTCAGATACGCAGTATTTT
.	.	TRBJ2-5	16	TRBV9	CASSVVRPAPKETQYF	TGTGCCAGCAGCGTAGTCCGTCCGGCCCCCAAAGAGACCCAGTACTTC
.	.	TRBJ2-1	12	TRBV7-6	CASSPTRSEQFF	TGTGCCAGCAGCCCTACTAGAAGTGAGCAGTTCTTC
TRBD2	.	TRBJ2-3	13	TRBV20-1	CSASVLAADTQYF	TGCAGTGCTAGCGTACTAGCGGCAGATACGCAGTATTTT
.	.	TRBJ2-3	12	TRBV29-1	CSAGGLTATQYF	TGCAGCGCCGGGGGCCTCACAGCTACGCAGTATTTT
.	few	TRBJ1-5	13	TRBV25-1	CPSERRLSKPQHF	TGTCCCAGTGAACGGCGGCTATCAAAGCCCCAGCATTTT
.	few	TRBJ1-1	12	TRBV5-6	CASSLGVLEAFF	TGTGCCAGCAGCTTGGGAGTGTTAGAAGCTTTCTTT
TRBD1	few	TRBJ2-2	16	TRBV5-1	CASSPPTGVNTGELFF	TGCGCCAGCAGCCCACCGACAGGGGTTAACACCGGGGAGCTGTTTTTT
TRBD2	.	TRBJ2-3	19	TRBV28	CASSLPSDIAGDGTDTQYF	TGTGCCAGCAGTCTCCCATCGGATATAGCGGGGGACGGCACAGATACGCAGTATTTT
.	.	TRBJ1-2	14	TRBV28	CASSLKPGNYGYTF	TGTGCCAGCAGTTTAAAACCGGGCAACTATGGCTACACCTTC
.	.	TRBJ1-2	15	TRBV7-8	CASSSRTALPYGYTF	TGTGCCAGCAGCTCTCGGACAGCCTTACCATATGGCTACACCTTC
.	few	TRBJ1-6	15	TRBV7-2	CASSMTSSYNSPLHF	TGTGCCAGCAGCATGACAAGCTCCTATAATTCACCCCTCCACTTT
.	once	TRBJ2-3	18	TRBV5-5	CASSSGKGGGRGTDTQYF	TGTGCCAGCAGCTCGGGAAAGGGGGGGGGACGCGGGACAGATACGCAGTATTTT
.	.	TRBJ2-7	12	TRBV7-9	CASSTNPLERYF	TGTGCCAGCAGCACCAACCCCCTTGAGCGGTACTTC
.	.	TRBJ2-5	15	TRBV27	CASSLSTGRYETQYF	TGTGCCAGCAGTTTATCGACGGGGAGGTATGAGACCCAGTACTTC
TRBD2	.	TRBJ2-3	14	TRBV4-2	CASSIGLVGDTQYF	TGTGCCAGCAGCATTGGACTAGTGGGAGATACGCAGTATTTT
.	few	TRBJ1-1	15	TRBV4-1	CASSQAEQPNTEAFF	TGCGCCAGCAGCCAAGCGGAACAGCCGAACACTGAAGCTTTCTTT
.	.	TRBJ1-2	11	TRBV29-1	CSVDHREGYTF	TGCAGCGTGGATCACAGGGAGGGCTACACCTTC
.	.	TRBJ2-1	15	TRBV7-9	CASSPDRFGYNEQFF	TGTGCCAGCAGCCCCGACAGGTTTGGTTACAATGAGCAGTTCTTC
TRBD1	.	TRBJ1-2	13	TRBV12-3/TRBV12-4	CASSFGTGGGYTF	TGTGCCAGCAGTTTTGGGACAGGGGGCGGCTACACCTTC
TRBD1	.	TRBJ2-7	15	TRBV12-3/TRBV12-4	CASSIGQGVSYEQYF	TGTGCCAGCAGCATAGGACAGGGGGTTTCCTACGAGCAGTACTTC
.	.	TRBJ1-1	16	TRBV7-9	CASSLGRVTSNTEAFF	TGTGCCAGCAGCTTAGGCAGGGTAACCTCGAACACTGAAGCTTTCTTT
TRBD2	.	TRBJ2-7	17	TRBV11-2	CASSLDRNSGRADEQYF	TGTGCCAGCAGCTTAGATCGAAATAGCGGGAGGGCCGACGAGCAGTACTTC
.	once	TRBJ2-5	12	TRBV7-8	CAGSLGAETQYF	TGTGCCGGCAGCTTAGGGGCAGAGACCCAGTACTTC
TRBD2	.	TRBJ2-1	16	TRBV7-8	CASSSLTGTSNNEQFF	TGTGCCAGCAGCTCCCTCACCGGGACTAGTAACAATGAGCAGTTCTTC
.	few	TRBJ2-1	16	TRBV20-1	CSAQLVGKNSYNEQFF	TGCAGTGCCCAGCTGGTGGGTAAAAACTCCTACAATGAGCAGTTCTTC
TRBD2	.	TRBJ2-1	15	TRBV7-2	CASSSLAGINNEQFF	TGTGCCAGCAGCTCGCTAGCGGGAATAAACAATGAGCAGTTCTTC
.	.	TRBJ1-5	15	TRBV5-1	CASSFVSGSNQPQHF	TGCGCCAGCAGCTTTGTTTCGGGAAGCAATCAGCCCCAGCATTTT